Shown below are 20 T cell receptor beta chains from a single sample sequenced in a study of human T cells and chemical hapten exposure. The time point was: healthy volunteer bleed at 2 weeks. Total RNA extraction was carried out from unfractionated whole blood. TCRdb recomputed calls from the RACE reads with MiXCR, one row per CDR3 protein. The table shows about 93,000 distinct CDR3 sequences, with about 8.6% occurring only once. The sequencing input was whole blood. The receptor source for this set is a female donor in good health. Some clones in this sample may be carry-over from other donors' samples.

In this sample, this clonotype turned up a few times. The chain has TRBV11-1 and TRBJ2-1; 11 bases map to TRBD2. This CDR3 contains 18 residues. V trimming: 3 bases; J trimming: 7 bases; junction bases outside the gene matches: 14. In germline, CDR1 is SGHAT, CDR2 FQDESV (reference sequence). The CDR3 here is CASSFTSGGGTWENEQFF. The CDR3 DNA reads as TGTGCCAGCAGCTTTACTAGCGGGGGTGGTACTTGGGAAAATGAGCAGTTCTTC.

This clonotype has at least ten counts. The chain is built from TRBV5-1 and TRBJ1-1; 7 positions agree with TRBD1. Trimming took 4 bases from V and 3 from J; bases not matched to a gene: 6. The V gene's germline CDR1 is SGHRS and CDR2 YFSETQ. The CDR3 extends over 14 amino acids. The CDR3 DNA reads TGCGCCAGCAGCCCGGGGACAGCCGACACTGAAGCTTTCTTT. It codes for CASSPGTADTEAFF.

The chain joins TRBV5-6 to TRBJ2-4; D call uncertain. Per the germline V gene, CDR1 is SGHDT and CDR2 is YYEEEE. The CDR3 runs to 16 residues. V dropped 0 bases and J dropped 3 bases, with 13 bases sitting between them. The CDR3 region is CASSLVSGYGKNIQYF. Written as DNA, the CDR3 is TGTGCCAGCAGCTTGGTGTCCGGGTATGGCAAAAACATTCAGTACTTC. Full variable domain (rest looked up from reference TRBV5-6 and TRBJ2-4): DAGVTQSPTHLIKTRGQQVTLRCSPKSGHDTVSWYQQALGQGPQFIFQYYEEEERQRGNFPDRFSGHQFPNYSSELNVNALLLGDSALYLCASSLVSGYGKNIQYFGAGTRLSVL.

The rearrangement joins TRBV12-3 or TRBV12-4 to TRBJ1-1; 10 nucleotides match TRBD1. This CDR3 has 16 amino acids. V lost 5 bases to trimming and J lost 2 bases; unmatched junction nucleotides: 8. DNA of the CDR3: TGTGCCAGCAGTCCCCGCGGGACAGGGGTTAACACTGAAGCTTTCTTT. Translation gives CASSPRGTGVNTEAFF.

This clonotype was counted at least ten times. V usage is TRBV2 and J usage is TRBJ2-6; D uncertain. The ends were cut back, 4 bases at V and 0 bases at J, with 1 base in the middle. The CDR3 totals 13 residues. In germline, CDR1 is SNHLY, CDR2 FYNNEI. CDR3 coding DNA: TGTGCCAGCAGTGTCTCTGGGGCCAACGTCCTGACTTTC. It specifies CASSVSGANVLTF. Variable domain in full (rest from reference TRBV2 and TRBJ2-6): EPEVTQTPSHQVTQMGQEVILRCVPISNHLYFYWYRQILGQKVEFLVSFYNNEISEKSEIFDDQFSVERPDGSNFTLKIRSTKLEDSAMYFCASSVSGANVLTFGAGSRLTVL.

The chain uses TRBV12-3 or TRBV12-4 and TRBJ2-1; D unclear. V was clipped by 7 bases and J by 3 bases, with 16 bases between them. CDR3 size: 15 residues. The CDR3 DNA follows: TGTGCCAGCAAATACTCCGTGGAGAACTACAATGAGCAGTTCTTC. This translates into CASKYSVENYNEQFF.

There are many counts of this clonotype. The CDR3 loop is CSARGGVVAGNEQFF. In nucleotides, the CDR3 is TGCAGTGCTAGAGGCGGAGTGGTAGCGGGAAATGAGCAGTTCTTC. The J gene is TRBJ2-1, the V gene TRBV20-1; 8 bases line up with TRBD2. The CDR3 consists of 15 residues. From germline, CDR1 is DFQATT and CDR2 SNEGSKA (reference sequence). J gave up 7 bases and V 1 base, and 9 bases lay outside the gene matches.

This clonotype was found many times. V gene TRBV4-1 combines with J gene TRBJ1-1, with a weak D call TRBD1 (5 bases). Trimming removed 1 base at V and 1 base at J, with 7 bases between. This CDR3 spans 14 amino acids. The V gene's germline CDR1 is MGHRA and CDR2 YSYEKL. CDR3 sequence: CASSQVQGNTEAFF. CDR3 nucleotide sequence: TGCGCCAGCAGCCAAGTCCAGGGGAACACTGAAGCTTTCTTT.

The V gene is TRBV6-5, the J gene TRBJ2-1; D is possibly TRBD1 (5 bases). V was trimmed by 5 bases and J by 4 bases, leaving 15 bases between them. The CDR3 is made up of 15 amino acids. Germline assignment: CDR1 MNHEY and CDR2 SVGAGI. The CDR3 spells CASSAFRTFYNEQFF. CDR3 nucleotides: TGTGCCAGCAGTGCCTTTAGGACATTTTACAATGAGCAGTTCTTC.

The rearrangement links TRBV20-1 to TRBJ2-7; 7 bases are shared with TRBD1. Per germline, CDR1 DFQATT and CDR2 SNEGSKA (reference sequence). Losses at the gene ends were 1 base for V and 3 bases for J; bases not matched to a gene: 6. The CDR3 totals 14 residues. Written as DNA, the CDR3 is TGCAGTGCTAGAGTGGCAGGGGGAAGCTACGAGCAGTACTTC. Its translation: CSARVAGGSYEQYF.

This clonotype was counted at least ten times. The rearrangement uses TRBV20-1 and TRBJ1-4; 8 nucleotides agree with TRBD1. J was trimmed by 5 bases and V by 1 base; bases with no gene match: 0. Germline V gene sequence: CDR1 DFQATT, CDR2 SNEGSKA (reference sequence). CDR3 length equals 13 residues. Here the CDR3 DNA reads TGCAGTGCTAGAGGGACAGGGAATGAAAAACTGTTTTTT. It yields the protein CSARGTGNEKLFF.

This clonotype was seen at least ten times. This sequence joins TRBV12-3 or TRBV12-4 and TRBJ2-5; a weak D match, TRBD1 (6 bases). This CDR3 contains 12 residues. The V end was cut by 8 bases, the J end by 2 bases, with 9 bases between. The CDR3, as DNA: TGTGCCAGCCAAACAGGGCAAGAGACCCAGTACTTC. This gives the protein CASQTGQETQYF.

The rearrangement links TRBV15 to TRBJ2-3; D remains ambiguous. Germline CDR1 reads LNHNV; CDR2 reads YYDKDF (reference sequence). The CDR3 runs to 13 residues. The ends were cut back, 1 base at V and 7 bases at J, with 9 bases in the middle. This chain's CDR3 is CATSRATENTQYF. CDR3 coding DNA: TGTGCCACCAGCAGAGCGACTGAGAATACGCAGTATTTT. The variable domain in full, completed from reference TRBV15 and TRBJ2-3, reads DAMVIQNPRYQVTQFGKPVTLSCSQTLNHNVMYWYQQKSSQAPKLLFHYYDKDFNNEADTPDNFQSRRPNTSFCFLDIRSPGLGDTAMYLCATSRATENTQYFGPGTRLTVL.

The sample holds a few counts of this clonotype. CDR3 residues: CASSLAGVNEQFF. The CDR3 bases are TGTGCCAGCAGCCTAGCGGGAGTTAATGAGCAGTTCTTC. The rearrangement uses TRBV6-5 and TRBJ2-1; 10 bases are shared with TRBD2. V was clipped by 6 bases and J by 7 bases; unmatched bases: 3. The germline CDR1 and CDR2 sequences are MNHEY and SVGAGI. The CDR3 runs to 13 residues.

In its sample, this clonotype was seen many times. This chain links TRBV20-1 with TRBJ2-7, with 11 bases lining up with TRBD1. Germline-derived CDR1 and CDR2 are DFQATT and SNEGSKA (reference sequence). The CDR3 is 16 residues long. The J segment lost 0 bases and the V segment lost 4 bases, leaving 8 bases of the junction unmatched. The CDR3 is CSANSGTGGYSYEQYF. As DNA, the CDR3 is TGCAGTGCTAATTCCGGGACAGGGGGTTACTCCTACGAGCAGTACTTC.

This clonotype was detected only a few times. This chain links TRBV4-1 with TRBJ1-1, with D unresolved. From germline, CDR1 is MGHRA and CDR2 YSYEKL. This CDR3 spans 15 amino acids. The V end was cut by 0 bases, the J end by 4 bases, with 12 bases between. The CDR3 reads CASSQESLRGTEAFF. The CDR3 coding sequence is TGCGCCAGCAGCCAAGAGTCACTACGGGGCACTGAAGCTTTCTTT.

This clonotype appeared many times. V gene TRBV27 combines with J gene TRBJ2-7; the D is unclear. CDR1 and CDR2 from the germline V gene are MNHEY and SMNVEV (reference sequence). The CDR3 contains 16 residues. Trimming cost V 4 bases and J 4 bases, with 20 bases left between them. The CDR3 loop is CASSSSSPEIPYEQYF. The CDR3 DNA follows: TGTGCCAGCAGTTCCTCCAGTCCGGAAATTCCATACGAGCAGTACTTC.

Within the sample, this clonotype is medium-sized (0.01 to 0.1%). The chain carries TRBV6-2 or TRBV6-3 and TRBJ1-5, with D hard to call. The CDR3 runs 15 residues. The germline V and J ends were trimmed by 7 bases and 7 bases, with 20 bases remaining between them. Per the germline V gene, CDR1 is MNHEY and CDR2 is SVGEGT. The CDR3 region has the DNA TGTGCCAGCACCCGCGACGTCCATCTTGGACAGCCCCAGCATTTT. Translated, it gives CASTRDVHLGQPQHF.

This clonotype has a handful of counts. V gene TRBV4-3 combines with J gene TRBJ1-2; D is ambiguous. Trimming removed 0 bases at V and 5 bases at J, with 7 bases between. Per the germline V gene, CDR1 is LGHNA and CDR2 is YSLEER. This CDR3 has 13 amino acids. CDR3 sequence: CASSQEYEYGYTF. CDR3 DNA: TGCGCCAGCAGCCAAGAATACGAATATGGCTACACCTTC.

With respect to this clonotype: One end of the junction fails to match germline, which may point to a read error. The chain links TRBV4-3 to TRBJ2-3; TRBD2 is a possible D gene (8 bases). Germline V lookup: CDR1 LGHNA, CDR2 YSLEER. The CDR3 covers 19 residues. The CDR3 DNA reads as TGTGCCAGCAGCCCCTTAGGACTAGCAACCCAGGGGGGCACAGATACGCAGTATTTT. Protein product: CASSPLGLATQGGTDTQYF.